The clone carrying this T cell receptor beta chain was detected many times. Antigen specificity is unknown. This sample is part of a study of CD8 T cells in ankylosing spondylitis. Quantitative 5'-RACE with molecular barcodes generated TCR beta libraries. TCRdb itself ran the 5' RACE reads through MiXCR, one entry per CDR3 protein. The sample carries a few hundred thousand distinct CDR3 sequences, 7.5% to 9% recorded once. The V gene lost 3 bases and the J gene lost 4 bases, with 10 bases spanning the gap. Germline CDR1 and CDR2: SQVTM and ANQGSEA. CDR3 length equals 13 residues. Study-wide findings and caveats: Some of the motif variants had earlier been found in reactive arthritis patients' fluid and blood. Characteristic, it appeared, of ankylosing spondylitis blood was a TCR beta motif of eight highly homologous variants. Within peripheral blood, clones linked to disease were CD8+ and relatively rare.

V is TRBV29-1 and J is TRBJ1-3; D is possibly TRBD1 (5 bases). Sequencing used blood, either unsorted or a sorted T cell fraction (not recorded which). The receptor was derived from a male donor with ankylosing spondylitis. CDR3: CSVDSGAGNTIYF. Written as DNA, the CDR3 is TGCAGCGTTGATTCCGGGGCCGGAAACACCATATATTTT.